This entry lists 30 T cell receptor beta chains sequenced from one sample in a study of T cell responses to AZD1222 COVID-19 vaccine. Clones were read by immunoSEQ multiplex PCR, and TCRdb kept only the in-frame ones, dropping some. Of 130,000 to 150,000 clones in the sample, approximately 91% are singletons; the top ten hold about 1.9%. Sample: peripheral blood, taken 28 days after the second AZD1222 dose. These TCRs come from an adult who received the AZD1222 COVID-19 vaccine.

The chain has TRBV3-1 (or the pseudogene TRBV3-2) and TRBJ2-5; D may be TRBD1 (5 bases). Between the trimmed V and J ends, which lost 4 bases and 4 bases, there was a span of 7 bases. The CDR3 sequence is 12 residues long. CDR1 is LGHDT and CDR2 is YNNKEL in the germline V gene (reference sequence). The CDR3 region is CASSRQGETQYF. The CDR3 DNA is TGTGCCAGCAGCCGTCAGGGAGAGACCCAGTACTTC.

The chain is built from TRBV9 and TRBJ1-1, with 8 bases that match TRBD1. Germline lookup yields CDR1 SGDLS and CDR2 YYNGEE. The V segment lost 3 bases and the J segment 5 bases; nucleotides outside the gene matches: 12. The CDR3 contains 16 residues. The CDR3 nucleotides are TGTGCCAGCAGCGCCTACACCAGGGGGCTGGGTACTGAAGCTTTCTTT. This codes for CASSAYTRGLGTEAFF.

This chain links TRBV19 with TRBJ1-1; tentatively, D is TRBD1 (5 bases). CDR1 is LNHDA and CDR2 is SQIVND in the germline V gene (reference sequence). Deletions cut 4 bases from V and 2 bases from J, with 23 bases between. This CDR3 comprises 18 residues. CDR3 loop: CASSSWSDRGSGNTEAFF. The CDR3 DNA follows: TGTGCCAGTAGTAGTTGGTCGGACCGGGGGTCAGGAAACACTGAAGCTTTCTTT.

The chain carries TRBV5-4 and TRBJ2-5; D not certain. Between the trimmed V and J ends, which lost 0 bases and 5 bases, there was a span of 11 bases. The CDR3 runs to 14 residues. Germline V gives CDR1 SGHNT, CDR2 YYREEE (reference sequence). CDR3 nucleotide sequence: TGTGCCAGCAGCTTGGTGGCCAGAACGGAGACCCAGTACTTC. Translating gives CASSLVARTETQYF.

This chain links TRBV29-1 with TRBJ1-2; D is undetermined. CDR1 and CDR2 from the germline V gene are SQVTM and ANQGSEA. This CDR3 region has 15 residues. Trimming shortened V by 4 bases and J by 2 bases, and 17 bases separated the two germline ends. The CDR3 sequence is CSVGGRRADNYGYTF. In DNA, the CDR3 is TGCAGCGTTGGTGGGCGACGGGCGGACAACTATGGCTACACCTTC.

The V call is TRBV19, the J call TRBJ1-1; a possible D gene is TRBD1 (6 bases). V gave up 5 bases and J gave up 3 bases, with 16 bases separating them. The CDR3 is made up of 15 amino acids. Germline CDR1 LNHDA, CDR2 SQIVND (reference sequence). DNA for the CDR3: TGTGCCAGTAGTCCTAGGGGGACCCTGGACACTGAAGCTTTCTTT. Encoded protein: CASSPRGTLDTEAFF.

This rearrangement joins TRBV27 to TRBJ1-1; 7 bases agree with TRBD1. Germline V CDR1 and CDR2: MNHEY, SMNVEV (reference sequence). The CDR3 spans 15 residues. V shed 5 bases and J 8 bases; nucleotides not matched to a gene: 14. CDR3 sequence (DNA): TGTGCCAGCAGTATGCGACAGGGTGGGGGCGGCGAAGCTTTCTTT. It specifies CASSMRQGGGGEAFF.

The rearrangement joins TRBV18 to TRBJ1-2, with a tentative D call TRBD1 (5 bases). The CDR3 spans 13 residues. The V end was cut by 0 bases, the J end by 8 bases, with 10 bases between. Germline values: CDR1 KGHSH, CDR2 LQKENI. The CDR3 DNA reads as TGTGCCAGCTCACCACCCCAGGGAATGGGCTACACCTTC. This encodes CASSPPQGMGYTF.

Here the CDR3 DNA reads TGTGCCAGCAGTGGAGATAGCAATCAGCCCCAGCATTTT. Translated: CASSGDSNQPQHF. The chain employs TRBV6-4 and TRBJ1-5; unclear D gene. This CDR3 has 13 residues. Deletions cut 4 bases from V and 0 bases from J, with 4 bases between. CDR1 is MRHNA and CDR2 is SNTAGT in the germline V gene.

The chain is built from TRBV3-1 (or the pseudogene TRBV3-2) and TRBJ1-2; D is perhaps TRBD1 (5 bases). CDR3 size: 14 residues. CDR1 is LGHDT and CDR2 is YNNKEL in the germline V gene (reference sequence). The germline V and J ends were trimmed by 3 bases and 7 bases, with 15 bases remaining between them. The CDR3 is CASSHQGPGFGYTF. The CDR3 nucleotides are TGTGCCAGCAGCCACCAGGGCCCGGGTTTTGGCTACACCTTC.

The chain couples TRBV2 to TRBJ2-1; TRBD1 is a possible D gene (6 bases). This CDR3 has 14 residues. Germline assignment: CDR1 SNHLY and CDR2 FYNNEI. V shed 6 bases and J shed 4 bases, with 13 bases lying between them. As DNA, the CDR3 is TGTGCCAGCAGCGAACAGGGTCAGTACAATGAGCAGTTCTTC. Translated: CASSEQGQYNEQFF.

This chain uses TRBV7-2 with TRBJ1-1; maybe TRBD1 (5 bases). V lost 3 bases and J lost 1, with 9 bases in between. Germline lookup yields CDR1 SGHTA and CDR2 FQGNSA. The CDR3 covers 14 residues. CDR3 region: CASSFGAANTEAFF. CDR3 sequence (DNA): TGTGCCAGCAGCTTTGGGGCAGCGAACACTGAAGCTTTCTTT.

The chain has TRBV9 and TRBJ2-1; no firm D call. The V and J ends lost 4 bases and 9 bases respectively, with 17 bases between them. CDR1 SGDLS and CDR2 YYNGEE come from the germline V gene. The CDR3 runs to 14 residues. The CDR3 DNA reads TGTGCCAGCAGCCAAGGGCCCCTGGGCCCTGAGCAGTTCTTC. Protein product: CASSQGPLGPEQFF.

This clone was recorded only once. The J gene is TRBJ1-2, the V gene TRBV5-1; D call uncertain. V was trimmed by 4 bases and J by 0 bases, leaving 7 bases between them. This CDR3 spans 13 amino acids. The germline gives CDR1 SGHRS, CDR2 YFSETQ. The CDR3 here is CASSDGSNYGYTF. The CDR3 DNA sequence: TGCGCCAGCAGCGACGGTTCTAACTATGGCTACACCTTC.

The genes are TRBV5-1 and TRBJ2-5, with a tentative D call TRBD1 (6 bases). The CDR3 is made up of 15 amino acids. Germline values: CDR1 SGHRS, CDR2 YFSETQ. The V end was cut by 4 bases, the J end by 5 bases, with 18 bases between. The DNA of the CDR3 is TGCGCCAGCAGCCTAAGGTGGGGGCAGCAGGAGACCCAGTACTTC. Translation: CASSLRWGQQETQYF. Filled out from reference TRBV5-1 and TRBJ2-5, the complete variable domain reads KAGVTQTPRYLIKTRGQQVTLSCSPISGHRSVSWYQQTPGQGLQFLFEYFSETQRNKGNFPGRFSGRQFSNSRSEMNVSTLELGDSALYLCASSLRWGQQETQYFGPGTRLLVL.

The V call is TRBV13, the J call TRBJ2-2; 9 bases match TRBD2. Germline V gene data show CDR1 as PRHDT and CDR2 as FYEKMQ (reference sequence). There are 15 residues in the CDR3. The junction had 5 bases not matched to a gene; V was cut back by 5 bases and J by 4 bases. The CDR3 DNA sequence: TGTGCCAGCAGCCAGCTAGCGGGGCGCACCGGGGAGCTGTTTTTT. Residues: CASSQLAGRTGELFF.

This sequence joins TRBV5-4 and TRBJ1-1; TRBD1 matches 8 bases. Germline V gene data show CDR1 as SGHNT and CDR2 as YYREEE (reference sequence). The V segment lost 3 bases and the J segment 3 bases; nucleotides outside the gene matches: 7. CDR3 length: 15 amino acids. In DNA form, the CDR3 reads TGTGCCAGCAGCTCCCGCACAGGGGGTGACACTGAAGCTTTCTTT. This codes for CASSSRTGGDTEAFF. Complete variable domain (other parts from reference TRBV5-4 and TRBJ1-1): ETGVTQSPTHLIKTRGQQVTLRCSSQSGHNTVSWYQQALGQGPQFIFQYYREEENGRGNFPPRFSGLQFPNYSSELNVNALELDDSALYLCASSSRTGGDTEAFFGQGTRLTVV.

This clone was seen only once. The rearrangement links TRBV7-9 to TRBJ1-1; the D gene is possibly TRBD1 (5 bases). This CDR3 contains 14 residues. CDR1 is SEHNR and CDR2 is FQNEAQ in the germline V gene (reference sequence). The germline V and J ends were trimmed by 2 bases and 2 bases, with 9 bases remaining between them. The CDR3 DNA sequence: TGTGCCAGCAGCTTATGGCAGGGAAACACTGAAGCTTTCTTT. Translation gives CASSLWQGNTEAFF.

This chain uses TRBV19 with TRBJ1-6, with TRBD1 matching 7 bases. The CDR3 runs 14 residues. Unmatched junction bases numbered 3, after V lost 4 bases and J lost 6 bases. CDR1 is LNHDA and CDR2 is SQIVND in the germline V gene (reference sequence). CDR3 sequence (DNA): TGTGCCAGTAGTACAGGGGGTTTTAATTCACCCCTCCACTTT. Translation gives CASSTGGFNSPLHF.

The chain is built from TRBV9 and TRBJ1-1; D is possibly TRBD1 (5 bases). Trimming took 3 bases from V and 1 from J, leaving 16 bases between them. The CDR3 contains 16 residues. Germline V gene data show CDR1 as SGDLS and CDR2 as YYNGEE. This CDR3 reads CASSDLTGTRNTEAFF. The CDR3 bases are TGTGCCAGCAGCGATTTAACCGGGACGCGGAACACTGAAGCTTTCTTT. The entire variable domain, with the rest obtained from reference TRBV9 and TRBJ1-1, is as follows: DSGVTQTPKHLITATGQRVTLRCSPRSGDLSVYWYQQSLDQGLQFLIQYYNGEERAKGNILERFSAQQFPDLHSELNLSSLELGDSALYFCASSDLTGTRNTEAFFGQGTRLTVV.

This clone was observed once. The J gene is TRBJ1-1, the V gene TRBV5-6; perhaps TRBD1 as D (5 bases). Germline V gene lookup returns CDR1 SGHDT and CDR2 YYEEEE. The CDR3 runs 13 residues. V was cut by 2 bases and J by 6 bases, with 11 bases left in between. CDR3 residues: CASSFTGGAEAFF. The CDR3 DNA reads TGTGCCAGCAGCTTTACTGGGGGGGCTGAAGCTTTCTTT. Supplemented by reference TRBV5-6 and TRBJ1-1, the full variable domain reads DAGVTQSPTHLIKTRGQQVTLRCSPKSGHDTVSWYQQALGQGPQFIFQYYEEEERQRGNFPDRFSGHQFPNYSSELNVNALLLGDSALYLCASSFTGGAEAFFGQGTRLTVV.

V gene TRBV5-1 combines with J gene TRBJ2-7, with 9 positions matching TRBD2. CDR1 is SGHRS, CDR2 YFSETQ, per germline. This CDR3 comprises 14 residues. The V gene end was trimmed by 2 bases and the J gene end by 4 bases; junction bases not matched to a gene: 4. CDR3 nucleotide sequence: TGCGCCAGCAGCTTTAGCGGGAGTGAATACGAGCAGTACTTC. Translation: CASSFSGSEYEQYF.

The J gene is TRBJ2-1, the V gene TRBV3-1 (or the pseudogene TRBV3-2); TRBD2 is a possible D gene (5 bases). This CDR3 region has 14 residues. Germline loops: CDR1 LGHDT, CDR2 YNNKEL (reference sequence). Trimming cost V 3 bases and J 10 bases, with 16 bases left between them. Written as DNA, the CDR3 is TGTGCCAGCAGCCATTCCGGGATCCTGGGCGAGCAGTTCTTC. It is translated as CASSHSGILGEQFF.

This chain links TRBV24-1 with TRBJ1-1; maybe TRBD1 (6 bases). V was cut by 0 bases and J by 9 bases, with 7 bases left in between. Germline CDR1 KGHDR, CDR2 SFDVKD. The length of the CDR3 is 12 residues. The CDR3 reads CATSDLGGQAFF. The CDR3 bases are TGTGCCACCAGTGATTTGGGGGGCCAAGCTTTCTTT.

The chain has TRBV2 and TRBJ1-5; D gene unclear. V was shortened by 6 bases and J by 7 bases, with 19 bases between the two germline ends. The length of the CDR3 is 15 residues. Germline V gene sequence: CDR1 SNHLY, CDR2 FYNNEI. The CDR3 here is CASRLSGASAQPQHF. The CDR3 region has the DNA TGTGCCAGCAGGCTCTCCGGAGCCTCGGCCCAGCCCCAGCATTTT.

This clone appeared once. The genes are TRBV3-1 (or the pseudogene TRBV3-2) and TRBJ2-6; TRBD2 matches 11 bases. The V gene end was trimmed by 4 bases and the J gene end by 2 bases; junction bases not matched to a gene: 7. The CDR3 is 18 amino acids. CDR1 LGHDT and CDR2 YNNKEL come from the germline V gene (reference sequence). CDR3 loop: CASSPNLAGGAGANVLTF. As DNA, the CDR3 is TGTGCCAGCAGCCCCAATCTAGCGGGGGGAGCTGGGGCCAACGTCCTGACTTTC.

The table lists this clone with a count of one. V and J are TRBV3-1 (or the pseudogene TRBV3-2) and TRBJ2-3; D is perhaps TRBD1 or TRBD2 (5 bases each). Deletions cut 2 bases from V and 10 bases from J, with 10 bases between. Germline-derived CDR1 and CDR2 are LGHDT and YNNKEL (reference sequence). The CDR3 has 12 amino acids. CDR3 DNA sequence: TGTGCCAGCAGCCAAAGGGTGGGGGCGCAGTATTTT. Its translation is CASSQRVGAQYF.

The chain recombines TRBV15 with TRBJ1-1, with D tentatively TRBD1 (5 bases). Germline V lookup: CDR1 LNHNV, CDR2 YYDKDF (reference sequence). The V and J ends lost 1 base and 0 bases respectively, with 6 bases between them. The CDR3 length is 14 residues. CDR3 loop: CATSRGQMNTEAFF. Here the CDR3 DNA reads TGTGCCACCAGCAGAGGACAGATGAACACTGAAGCTTTCTTT.

CDR3 loop: CASKAGTASEGYTF. CDR3 coding DNA: TGTGCCAGCAAGGCCGGGACAGCGAGTGAGGGCTACACCTTC. The V and J genes are TRBV2 and TRBJ1-2; 7 bases line up with TRBD1. CDR3 length equals 14 residues. V shed 7 bases, J shed 8 bases, and the junction held 13 bases outside the gene matches. Germline V gene data show CDR1 as SNHLY and CDR2 as FYNNEI. Full variable domain (rest looked up from reference TRBV2 and TRBJ1-2): EPEVTQTPSHQVTQMGQEVILRCVPISNHLYFYWYRQILGQKVEFLVSFYNNEISEKSEIFDDQFSVERPDGSNFTLKIRSTKLEDSAMYFCASKAGTASEGYTFGSGTRLTVV.

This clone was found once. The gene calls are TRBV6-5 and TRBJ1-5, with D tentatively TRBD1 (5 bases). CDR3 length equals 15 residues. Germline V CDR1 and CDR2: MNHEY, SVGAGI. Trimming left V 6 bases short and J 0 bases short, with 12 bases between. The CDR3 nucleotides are TGTGCCAGCAGACTATCAGGGATTAGCAATCAGCCCCAGCATTTT. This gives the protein CASRLSGISNQPQHF.